The 10 T cell receptor beta chains below come from one sample, sequenced in a study of CD8 T cells in ankylosing spondylitis. General observations from the study: Characteristic, it appeared, of ankylosing spondylitis blood was a TCR beta motif of 7 or 8 highly homologous variants.

No antigen has been assigned to these receptors. TCRdb used MiXCR to reprocess the 5' RACE reads, holding one entry per CDR3 protein. The profile covers about 540,000 distinct CDR3 sequences, with more than 9.5% appearing a single time and under 7.5% taken by the ten largest. The sample comprised blood, either unsorted or a sorted T cell fraction (not recorded which). The source is a male donor with ankylosing spondylitis.

This clonotype was detected only a few times. This sequence joins TRBV7-9 and TRBJ2-2, with 9 bases identical to TRBD1. The CDR3 has 15 residues. CDR1 is SEHNR and CDR2 is FQNEAQ in the germline V gene (reference sequence). After removal of 5 bases from V and 3 bases from J, the junction contained 4 bases not matched to a gene. As DNA, the CDR3 is TGTGCCAGCAGCACAGGGGGCGCATACACCGGGGAGCTGTTTTTT. This translates into CASSTGGAYTGELFF.

This clonotype was seen repeatedly, ten times or more. This chain links TRBV10-3 with TRBJ2-1; 15 bases agree with TRBD2. V lost 6 bases, J lost 5 bases, and 8 bases stayed unmatched. Germline assignment: CDR1 ENHRY and CDR2 SYGVKD. There are 17 residues in the CDR3. The CDR3 DNA reads TGTGCCATCAGGGCCGGGACTAGCGGGGGGAGACACAATGAGCAGTTCTTC. This sequence encodes CAIRAGTSGGRHNEQFF.

V gene TRBV18 combines with J gene TRBJ1-2; D is perhaps TRBD1 (6 bases). V lost 2 bases, J lost 4 bases, and 8 bases lay in between. CDR1 KGHSH and CDR2 LQKENI come from the germline V gene. The CDR3 runs 13 residues. The CDR3 sequence is CASSPVGGYGYTF. The CDR3 DNA is TGTGCCAGCTCACCAGTAGGGGGCTATGGCTACACCTTC.

This clonotype came up once. One junction end disagrees with the germline gene, perhaps due to a read error. The V gene is TRBV12-3 or TRBV12-4, the J gene TRBJ2-7, with D possibly being TRBD2 (5 bases). The CDR3 runs 14 residues. For the CDR3, the DNA is TGTGCCAGCACCCTGCGGGCGCGCCCCTACAAGCAGTACTTC. Protein product: CASTLRARPYKQYF.

In its sample, this clonotype was seen many times. This chain uses TRBV7-9 with TRBJ1-1; 8 bases fit TRBD1. With V trimmed by 3 bases and J by 1 base, 1 base remained unmatched. Per germline, CDR1 SEHNR and CDR2 FQNEAQ (reference sequence). The CDR3 has 14 residues. CDR3 nucleotide sequence: TGTGCCAGCAGCTTGGGACAGGCGAACACTGAAGCTTTCTTT. It translates to CASSLGQANTEAFF.

This clonotype was counted between two and nine times. The rearrangement joins TRBV10-3 to TRBJ1-6; tentative D call: TRBD1 (6 bases). In germline, CDR1 is ENHRY, CDR2 SYGVKD. This CDR3 is 15 amino acids long. V lost 6 bases and J lost 7, with 16 bases in between. The CDR3 sequence: CAISPVGGQNSPLHF. The DNA of the CDR3 is TGTGCCATCAGCCCCGTTGGGGGGCAAAATTCACCCCTCCACTTT.

The V call is TRBV7-9, the J call TRBJ1-2; D unresolved. The CDR3 runs to 13 residues. Trimming pared 6 bases from V and 4 bases from J, leaving 12 bases between. Per the germline V gene, CDR1 is SEHNR and CDR2 is FQNEAQ (reference sequence). Written as DNA, the CDR3 is TGTGCCAGCAGTGTCTCCGGAGGCTATGGCTACACCTTC. Translation gives CASSVSGGYGYTF.

This clonotype was seen repeatedly, ten times or more. The CDR3 bases are TGCGCCAGCAGCACGGGACAGGGAGAGGAGACCCAGTACTTC. Translated, it gives CASSTGQGEETQYF. The genes are TRBV5-1 and TRBJ2-5; TRBD1 matches 9 bases. The CDR3 contains 14 residues. CDR1 is SGHRS, CDR2 YFSETQ, per germline. After removal of 4 bases from V and 5 bases from J, the junction contained 6 bases not matched to a gene.

The chain links TRBV5-1 to TRBJ2-2; a possible D gene is TRBD2 (5 bases). V was trimmed by 2 bases and J by 6 bases, leaving 17 bases between them. This CDR3 comprises 16 residues. Per germline, CDR1 SGHRS and CDR2 YFSETQ. The chain's CDR3 is CASSLLDLGSAGELFF. The CDR3 region has the DNA TGCGCCAGCAGCTTATTGGACTTAGGCTCGGCCGGGGAGCTGTTTTTT.

The chain recombines TRBV29-1 with TRBJ1-2; D is undetermined. The CDR3 runs to 12 residues. Looked up from germline, CDR1 is SQVTM and CDR2 is ANQGSEA. V was cut by 5 bases and J by 0 bases, with 7 bases left in between. The CDR3 nucleotides read TGCAGCGTTACCACAGCTAACTATGGCTACACCTTC. Amino acids: CSVTTANYGYTF. The entire variable domain, with the rest obtained from reference TRBV29-1 and TRBJ1-2, is as follows: SAVISQKPSRDICQRGTSLTIQCQVDSQVTMMFWYRQQPGQSLTLIATANQGSEATYESGFVIDKFPISRPNLTFSTLTVSNMSPEDSSIYLCSVTTANYGYTFGSGTRLTVV.